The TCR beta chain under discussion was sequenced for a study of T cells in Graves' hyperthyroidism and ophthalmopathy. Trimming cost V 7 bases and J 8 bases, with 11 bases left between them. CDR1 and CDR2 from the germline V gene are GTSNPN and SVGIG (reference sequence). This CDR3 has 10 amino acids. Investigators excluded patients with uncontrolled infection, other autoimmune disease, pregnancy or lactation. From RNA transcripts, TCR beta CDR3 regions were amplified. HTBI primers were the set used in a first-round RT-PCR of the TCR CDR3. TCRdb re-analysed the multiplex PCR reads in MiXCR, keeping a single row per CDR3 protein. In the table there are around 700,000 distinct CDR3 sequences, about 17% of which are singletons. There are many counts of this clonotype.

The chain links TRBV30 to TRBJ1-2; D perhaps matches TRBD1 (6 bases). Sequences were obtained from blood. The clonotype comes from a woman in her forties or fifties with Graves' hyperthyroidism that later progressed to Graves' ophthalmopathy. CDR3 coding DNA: TGTGCCTCGTTACAGGGAGGCTACACCTTC. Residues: CASLQGGYTF.